The entry below gives a single T cell receptor beta chain sequence along with its context. Its target is unknown. Trimming cost V 4 bases and J 2 bases, with 16 bases left between them. Germline V gene sequence: CDR1 SGHTS, CDR2 YDEGEE. The CDR3 loop spans 16 amino acids. The sample originates from a study of cytomegalovirus exposure and HLA in healthy donors. In the study overall: From 150 million to 200 million T cells, an earlier analysis saw around 120 million unique TCR beta sequences.

Study-wide results and limits: There were over 150 TCR beta chains listed as cytomegalovirus-associated. The authors reported that TCR beta sequences could predict HLA-A and HLA-B alleles. These predictions were accurate for most subjects in the first cohort.

The PCR was carried out with 60 Vbeta primers and 13 Jbeta primers. This table comes from immunoSEQ multiplex PCR, and its TCRdb copy is limited to in-frame clones, with some not included. The sample consists of 150,000 or so clones, under 75% of them appearing once. Sequencing input: PBMCs. The TCR originated in a man aged 35-49 years in good health and CMV-seropositive. This chain joins TRBV5-8 and TRBJ1-5, with D possibly matching TRBD1 (6 bases). CDR3 in DNA: TGTGCCAGCAGCCTCCCTGGACAGTCGGGCAATCAGCCCCAGCATTTT. Amino acids: CASSLPGQSGNQPQHF.